The next 2 T cell receptor beta chains were all read from a single sample in a study of T-cell memory formation after mild COVID-19 listed by TCRdb under 2021. The library was built by means of 5' RACE. Sequencing was performed on an Illumina NovaSeq 6000. TCRdb trimmed the raw reads at Q25, called clones with MiXCR and kept productive beta chains. Under each unique CDR3 protein, matching rows form one entry showing the most common genes and DNA. Here the sample has 250,000 to 400,000 distinct CDR3 sequences; around 15% occur a single time. 21% of the sample is taken by the ten largest. Sequencing was carried out using PBMCs or a T cell subset sorted from them (not recorded which). These receptors originate from a man aged 18 to 29 who had mild COVID-19 (a few samples of this study predate the infection). The sample titles of this study are shuffled in the database, so cell type and time point are left out; the donor was told from shared clones.

The rearrangement joins TRBV4-1 to TRBJ2-3; maybe TRBD2 (7 bases). In germline, CDR1 is MGHRA, CDR2 YSYEKL. The CDR3 consists of 16 residues. Trimming removed 1 base from V and 5 bases from J, with 16 bases in between. CDR3 in amino acids: CASSQGLGGGGDTQYF. In DNA form, the CDR3 reads TGCGCCAGCAGCCAAGGACTTGGCGGGGGCGGAGATACGCAGTATTTT.

This clonotype was counted between two and nine times. The V and J genes are TRBV5-1 and TRBJ1-6; the match to TRBD1 covers 8 bases. J lost 7 bases, V lost 4 bases, and 4 bases had no gene match. CDR3 length equals 14 residues. Germline CDR1 and CDR2: SGHRS and YFSETQ. CDR3 in DNA: TGCGCCAGCAGCCGCGGGACAGGAAATTCACCCCTCCACTTT. Its protein product is CASSRGTGNSPLHF.